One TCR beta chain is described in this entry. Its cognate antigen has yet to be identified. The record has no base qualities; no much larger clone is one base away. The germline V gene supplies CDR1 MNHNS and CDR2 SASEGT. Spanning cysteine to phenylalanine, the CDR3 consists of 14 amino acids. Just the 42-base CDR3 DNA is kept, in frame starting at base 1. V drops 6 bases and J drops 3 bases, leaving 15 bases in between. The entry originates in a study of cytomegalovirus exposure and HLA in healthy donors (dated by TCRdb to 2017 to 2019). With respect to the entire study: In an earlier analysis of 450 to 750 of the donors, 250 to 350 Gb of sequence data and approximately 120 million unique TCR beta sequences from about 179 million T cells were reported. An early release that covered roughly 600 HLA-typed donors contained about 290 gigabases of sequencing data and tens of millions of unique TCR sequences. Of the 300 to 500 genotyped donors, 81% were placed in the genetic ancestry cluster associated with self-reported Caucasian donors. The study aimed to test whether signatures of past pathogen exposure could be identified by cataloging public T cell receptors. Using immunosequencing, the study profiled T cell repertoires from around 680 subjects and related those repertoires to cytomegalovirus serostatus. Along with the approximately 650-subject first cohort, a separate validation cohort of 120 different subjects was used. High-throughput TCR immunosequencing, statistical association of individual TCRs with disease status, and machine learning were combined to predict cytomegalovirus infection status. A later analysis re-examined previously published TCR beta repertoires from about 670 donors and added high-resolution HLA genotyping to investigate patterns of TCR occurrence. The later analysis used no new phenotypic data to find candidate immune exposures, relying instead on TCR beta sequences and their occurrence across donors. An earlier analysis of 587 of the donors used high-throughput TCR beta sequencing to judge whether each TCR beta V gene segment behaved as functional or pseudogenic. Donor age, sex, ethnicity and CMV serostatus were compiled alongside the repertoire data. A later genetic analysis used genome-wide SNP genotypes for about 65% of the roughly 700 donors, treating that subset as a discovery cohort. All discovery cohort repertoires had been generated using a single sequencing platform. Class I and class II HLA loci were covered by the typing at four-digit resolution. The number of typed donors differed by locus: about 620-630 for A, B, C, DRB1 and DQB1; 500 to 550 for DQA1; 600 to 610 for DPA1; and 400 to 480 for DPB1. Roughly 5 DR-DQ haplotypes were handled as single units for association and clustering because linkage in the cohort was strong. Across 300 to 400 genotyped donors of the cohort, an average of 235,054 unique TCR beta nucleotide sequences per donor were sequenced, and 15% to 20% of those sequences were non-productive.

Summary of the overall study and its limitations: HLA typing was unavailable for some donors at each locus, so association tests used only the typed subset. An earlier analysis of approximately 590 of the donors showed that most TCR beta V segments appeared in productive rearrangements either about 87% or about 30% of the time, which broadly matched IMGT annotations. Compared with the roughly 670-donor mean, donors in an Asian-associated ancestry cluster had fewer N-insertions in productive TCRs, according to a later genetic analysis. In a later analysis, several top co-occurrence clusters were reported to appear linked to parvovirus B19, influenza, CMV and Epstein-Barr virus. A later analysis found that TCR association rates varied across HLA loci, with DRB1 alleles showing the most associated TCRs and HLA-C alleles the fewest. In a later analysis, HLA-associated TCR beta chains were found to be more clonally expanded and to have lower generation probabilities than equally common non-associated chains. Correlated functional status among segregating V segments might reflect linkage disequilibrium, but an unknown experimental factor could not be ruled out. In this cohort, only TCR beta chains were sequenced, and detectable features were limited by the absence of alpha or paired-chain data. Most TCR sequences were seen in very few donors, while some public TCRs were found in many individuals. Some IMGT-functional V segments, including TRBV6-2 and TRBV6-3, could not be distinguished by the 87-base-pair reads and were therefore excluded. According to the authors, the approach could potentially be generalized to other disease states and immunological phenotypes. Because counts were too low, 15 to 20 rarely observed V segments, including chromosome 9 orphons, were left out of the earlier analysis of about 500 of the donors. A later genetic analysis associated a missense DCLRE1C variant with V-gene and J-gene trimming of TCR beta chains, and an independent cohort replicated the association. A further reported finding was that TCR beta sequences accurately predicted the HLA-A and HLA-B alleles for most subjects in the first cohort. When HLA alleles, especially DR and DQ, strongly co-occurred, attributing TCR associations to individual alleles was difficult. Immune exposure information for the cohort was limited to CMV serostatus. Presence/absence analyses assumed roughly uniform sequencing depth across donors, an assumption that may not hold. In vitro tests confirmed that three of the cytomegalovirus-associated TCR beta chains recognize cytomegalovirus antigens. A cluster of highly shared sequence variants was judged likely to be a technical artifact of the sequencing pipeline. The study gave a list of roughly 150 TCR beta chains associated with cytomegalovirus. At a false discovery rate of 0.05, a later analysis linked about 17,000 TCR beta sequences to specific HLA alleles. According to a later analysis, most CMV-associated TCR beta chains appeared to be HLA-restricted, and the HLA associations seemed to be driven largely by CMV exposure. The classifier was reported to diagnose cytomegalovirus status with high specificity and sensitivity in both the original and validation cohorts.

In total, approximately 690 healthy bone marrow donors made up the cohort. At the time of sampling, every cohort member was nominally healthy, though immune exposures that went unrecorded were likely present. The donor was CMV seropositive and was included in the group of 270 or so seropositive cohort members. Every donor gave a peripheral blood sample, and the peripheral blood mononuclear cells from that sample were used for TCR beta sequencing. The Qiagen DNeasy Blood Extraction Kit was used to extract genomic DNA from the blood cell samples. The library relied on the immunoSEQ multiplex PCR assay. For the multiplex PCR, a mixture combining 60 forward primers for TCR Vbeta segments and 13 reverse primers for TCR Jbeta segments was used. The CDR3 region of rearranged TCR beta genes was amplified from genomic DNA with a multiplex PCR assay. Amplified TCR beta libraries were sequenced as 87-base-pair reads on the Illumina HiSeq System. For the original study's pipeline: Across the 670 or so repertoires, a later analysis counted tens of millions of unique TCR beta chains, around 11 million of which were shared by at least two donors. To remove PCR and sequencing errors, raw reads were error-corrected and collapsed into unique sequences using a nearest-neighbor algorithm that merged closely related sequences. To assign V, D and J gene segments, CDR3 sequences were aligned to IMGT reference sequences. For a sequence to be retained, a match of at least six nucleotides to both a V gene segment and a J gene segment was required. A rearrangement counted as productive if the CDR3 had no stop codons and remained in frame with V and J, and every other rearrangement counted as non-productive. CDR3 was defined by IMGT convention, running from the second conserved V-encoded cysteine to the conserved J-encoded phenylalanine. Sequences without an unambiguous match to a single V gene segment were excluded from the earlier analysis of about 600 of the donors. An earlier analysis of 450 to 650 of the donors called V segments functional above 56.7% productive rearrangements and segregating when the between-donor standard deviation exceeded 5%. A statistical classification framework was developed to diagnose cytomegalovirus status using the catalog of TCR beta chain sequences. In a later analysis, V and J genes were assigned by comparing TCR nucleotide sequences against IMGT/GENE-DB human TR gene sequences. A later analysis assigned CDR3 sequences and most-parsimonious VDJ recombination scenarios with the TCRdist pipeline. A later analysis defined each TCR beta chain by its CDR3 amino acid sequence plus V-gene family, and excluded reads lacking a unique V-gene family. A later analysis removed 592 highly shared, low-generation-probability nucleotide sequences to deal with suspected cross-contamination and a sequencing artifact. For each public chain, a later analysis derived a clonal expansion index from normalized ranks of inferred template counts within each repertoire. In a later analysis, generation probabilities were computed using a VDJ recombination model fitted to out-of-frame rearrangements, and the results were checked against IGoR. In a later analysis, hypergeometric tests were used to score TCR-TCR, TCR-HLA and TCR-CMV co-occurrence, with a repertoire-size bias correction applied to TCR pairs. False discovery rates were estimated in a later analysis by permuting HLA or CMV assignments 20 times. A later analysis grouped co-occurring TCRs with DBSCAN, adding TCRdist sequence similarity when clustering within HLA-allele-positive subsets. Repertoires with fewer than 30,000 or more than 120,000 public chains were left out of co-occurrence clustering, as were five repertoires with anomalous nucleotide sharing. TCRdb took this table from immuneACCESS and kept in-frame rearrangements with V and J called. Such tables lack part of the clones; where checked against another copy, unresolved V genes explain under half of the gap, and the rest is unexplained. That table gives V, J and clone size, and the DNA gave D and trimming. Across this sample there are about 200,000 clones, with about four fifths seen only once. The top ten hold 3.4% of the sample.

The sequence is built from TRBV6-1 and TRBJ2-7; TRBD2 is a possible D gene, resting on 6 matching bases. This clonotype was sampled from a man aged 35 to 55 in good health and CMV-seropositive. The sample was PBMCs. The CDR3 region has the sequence CASRTPGALYEQYF. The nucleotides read TGTGCCAGCAGGACCCCGGGAGCACTCTACGAGCAGTACTTC.